The 28 T cell receptor beta chains below come from one sample, sequenced in a study of regulatory T cells in long-lasting Graves disease. Sample time point: newly diagnosed GD, antithyroid drugs for less than 3 months. Extracted PBMC RNA gave rise to the TCR library. Building of the TCR beta libraries involved iRepertoire HTBI primers and Arm-PCR of CDR3 regions. Using its own MiXCR run on the multiplex PCR reads, TCRdb lists one record per CDR3 protein. The table includes a few hundred thousand distinct CDR3 sequences, roughly a fifth detected once. The same sample was also used in a study of T cells in Graves' hyperthyroidism and ophthalmopathy.

This specimen was peripheral blood mononuclear cells (PBMCs), taken at new diagnosis, from a patient treated with antithyroid drugs. The receptors originated from a woman aged 25 to 39 with Graves disease.

As regards this clonotype: One base away lies a much larger clone, so this may be a sequencing read error. The V and J genes are TRBV11-2 and TRBJ1-1, with D perhaps TRBD1 (6 bases). The CDR3 runs 14 residues. Germline V CDR1 and CDR2: SGHAT, FQNNGV. In DNA form, the CDR3 reads TGTGCCAGCAGCTCCAGGGCCGGGGACACTGAAGTTTTCTTT. This codes for CASSSRAGDTEVFF.

This clonotype was counted ten times or more. J is TRBJ1-5 and V is TRBV30, with unresolved D. The V end was cut by 3 bases, the J end by 1 base, with 10 bases between. Germline CDR1 reads GTSNPN; CDR2 reads SVGIG (reference sequence). This CDR3 comprises 14 residues. CDR3: CAWRGQASNQPQHF. Written as DNA, the CDR3 is TGTGCCTGGAGAGGGCAGGCGAGCAATCAGCCCCAGCATTTT. Supplemented by reference TRBV30 and TRBJ1-5, the full variable domain reads SQTIHQWPATLVQPVGSPLSLECTVEGTSNPNLYWYRQAAGRGLQLLFYSVGIGQISSEVPQNLSASRPQDRQFILSSKKLLLSDSGFYLCAWRGQASNQPQHFGDGTRLSIL.

This clonotype was counted between two and nine times. The V and J genes are TRBV20-1 and TRBJ2-5, with TRBD2 identical over 10 bases. The CDR3 extends over 17 amino acids. From germline, CDR1 is DFQATT and CDR2 SNEGSKA (reference sequence). Trimming at V came to 1 base and at J to 4 bases, leaving 12 bases not matched to a gene. CDR3 region: CSARVEAGGVERETQYF. DNA for the CDR3: TGCAGTGCTAGAGTGGAAGCGGGAGGGGTCGAGAGAGAGACCCAGTACTTC.

This clonotype was found a few times. This sequence may be a read error, since a much larger clone differs from it by one base. The chain joins TRBV27 to TRBJ2-3, with 8 positions matching TRBD2. Looked up from germline, CDR1 is MNHEY and CDR2 is SMNVEV (reference sequence). The CDR3 runs to 15 residues. CDR3 loop: CASNLSGGGTDTQYF. Written as DNA, the CDR3 is TGTGCCAGCAATTTAAGCGGGGGCGGCACAGATACGCAGTATTTT.

This clonotype was detected ten times or more. This sequence may be a read error, since a much larger clone differs from it by one base. The chain employs TRBV7-2 and TRBJ1-1, with unresolved D. The CDR3 extends over 13 amino acids. Germline V gives CDR1 SGHTA, CDR2 FQGNSA. V shed 2 bases and J shed 1 base, with 5 bases lying between them. CDR3: CASSLMTNTEAFF. In nucleotides, the CDR3 is TGTGCCAGCAGCTTAATGACGAACACTGAAGCTTTCTTT.

This clonotype was detected many times. The V gene is TRBV6-1, the J gene TRBJ2-1, with D maybe TRBD1 (6 bases). The V end lost 7 bases, the J end lost 6 bases, and 19 bases lay between the germline ends. From germline, CDR1 is MNHNS and CDR2 SASEGT. The CDR3 totals 15 residues. In nucleotides, the CDR3 is TGTGCCAGCACCGAGAGTAGGGGGAGAGGCAATGAGCAGTTCTTC. This translates into CASTESRGRGNEQFF.

This clonotype was detected only once. This chain uses TRBV7-9 with TRBJ2-1; 10 nucleotides line up with TRBD1. Germline CDR1 and CDR2: SEHNR and FQNEAQ (reference sequence). The CDR3 is 16 amino acids. Unmatched junction bases numbered 4, after V lost 0 bases and J lost 5 bases. CDR3 in DNA: TGTGCCAGCAGCTTAGCGGCAGGGACAGGGGACAATGAGCAGTTCTTC. Translated, it gives CASSLAAGTGDNEQFF. Combining the CDR3 with reference TRBV7-9 and TRBJ2-1 gives the whole variable domain DTGVSQNPRHKITKRGQNVTFRCDPISEHNRLYWYRQTLGQGPEFLTYFQNEAQLEKSRLLSDRFSAERPKGSFSTLEIQRTEQGDSAMYLCASSLAAGTGDNEQFFGPGTRLTVL.

This clonotype appeared many times. V and J are TRBV6-1 and TRBJ2-3; D remains ambiguous. V gave up 4 bases and J gave up 12 bases, with 14 bases separating them. The CDR3 has 12 amino acids. CDR1 is MNHNS, CDR2 SASEGT, per germline. The CDR3 is CASSVRQLIQYF. CDR3 sequence (DNA): TGTGCCAGCAGTGTGCGACAACTTATTCAGTATTTT.

This clonotype was counted between two and nine times. A much larger clone is a single base away; this may be a read error. This is likely a read error, given that the CDR3 carries no conserved phenylalanine or tryptophan at its end. CDR3 DNA sequence: TGTGCCAGCAGTGACGAGCGGGGGAAGGCAGATACGCAGTATTCT. Translating it yields CASSDERGKADTQYS. The chain is built from TRBV25-1 and TRBJ2-3; TRBD2 matches at 8 bases. Germline CDR1 reads MGHDK; CDR2 reads SYGVNS. The V segment lost 3 bases and the J segment 4 bases; nucleotides outside the gene matches: 6. The CDR3 loop spans 15 amino acids.

This clonotype was detected many times. The genes are TRBV6-1 and TRBJ2-2; a weak D match, TRBD2 (5 bases). Between the trimmed V and J ends, which lost 5 bases and 3 bases, there was a span of 13 bases. CDR3 length: 15 amino acids. The V gene's germline CDR1 is MNHNS and CDR2 SASEGT. The CDR3 region is CASSLAEGDTGELFF. CDR3 nucleotide sequence: TGTGCCAGCAGTCTCGCCGAGGGCGACACCGGGGAGCTGTTTTTT.

At least ten counts were recorded for this clonotype. This sequence joins TRBV6-1 and TRBJ1-2; maybe TRBD1 (6 bases). Germline CDR1 is MNHNS and CDR2 is SASEGT. Trimming cost V 7 bases and J 4 bases, with 22 bases left between them. The CDR3 runs to 16 residues. The CDR3 protein is CASNFLAGAISYGYTF. The CDR3 DNA is TGTGCCAGCAATTTTCTCGCAGGGGCAATCAGCTATGGCTACACCTTC.

The CDR3 coding sequence is TGCAGCGTTGAGTTCAGGGACAGTGACTCCTACGAGCAGTACTTC. It translates to CSVEFRDSDSYEQYF. The chain recombines TRBV29-1 with TRBJ2-7; 7 positions agree with TRBD1. The CDR3 is made up of 15 amino acids. CDR1 and CDR2 (germline): SQVTM, ANQGSEA. The J segment lost 0 bases and the V segment lost 3 bases, leaving 8 bases of the junction unmatched.

The chain employs TRBV18 and TRBJ1-1; 8 bases line up with TRBD1. V was pared by 4 bases and J by 6 bases, with 13 bases of the junction left unmatched. The germline gives CDR1 KGHSH, CDR2 LQKENI. CDR3 size: 16 residues. The CDR3 protein is CASSQEAGGGWAEAFF. CDR3 sequence (DNA): TGTGCCAGCTCACAAGAGGCAGGGGGCGGTTGGGCTGAAGCTTTCTTT.

This clonotype appeared many times. V usage is TRBV6-2 or TRBV6-3 and J usage is TRBJ2-7; D remains unclear. V was shortened by 0 bases and J by 4 bases, with 13 bases between the two germline ends. The CDR3 has 15 amino acids. Germline V lookup: CDR1 MNHEY, CDR2 SVGEGT. The CDR3 region is CASSYSESLPYEQYF. The CDR3 coding sequence is TGTGCCAGCAGTTACTCGGAATCCCTCCCTTACGAGCAGTACTTC.

On this clonotype: Compared with germline, one end of the junction differs, possibly owing to a read error. This rearrangement joins TRBV7-7 to TRBJ2-3; D may be TRBD2 (5 bases). Matching the DNA end better, TRBJ2-5 makes the J call doubtful. Germline V gene sequence: CDR1 SSHAT, CDR2 FNYEAQ (reference sequence). The CDR3 runs 14 residues. The DNA for the CDR3 is TGTGCTAGCAGCCCCGGACTCGAAAGGGAGACCCAGTACTTC. It translates to CASSPGLERETQYF.

This clonotype was observed at least ten times. This chain joins TRBV12-3 or TRBV12-4 and TRBJ2-7; 9 bases are a match to TRBD1. This CDR3 region has 16 residues. The ends lost 3 bases at V and 1 base at J; junction bases unmatched: 7. The CDR3 coding sequence is TGTGCCAGCAGTTTTACTCGGACAGGGGTTTCCTACGAGCAGTACTTC. As protein: CASSFTRTGVSYEQYF.

Of note for this clonotype: This may be a read error, as it is one base from a much larger clone. The chain has TRBV4-1 and TRBJ1-2; 9 bases align to TRBD1. The junction had 14 bases not matched to a gene; V was cut back by 4 bases and J by 8 bases. Germline V lookup: CDR1 MGHRA, CDR2 YSYEKL. The CDR3 length is 16 residues. This chain's CDR3 is CASSRSGTGWYQGYTF. The CDR3 coding sequence is TGCGCCAGCAGCCGTTCAGGGACAGGGTGGTATCAGGGCTACACCTTC.

The rearrangement joins TRBV2 to TRBJ1-1; D uncertain. The germline V and J ends were trimmed by 4 bases and 4 bases, with 10 bases remaining between them. The CDR3 length is 13 residues. CDR1 is SNHLY, CDR2 FYNNEI, per germline. The CDR3 nucleotides are TGTGCCAGCAGTGGAACCGTGGGCACTGAAGCTTTCTTT. Protein sequence: CASSGTVGTEAFF.

This clonotype showed up many times. This chain uses TRBV19 with TRBJ2-2; tentatively, D is TRBD1 or TRBD2 (6 bases each). The CDR3 totals 17 residues. Germline CDR1 and CDR2: LNHDA and SQIVND (reference sequence). V gave up 10 bases and J gave up 0 bases, with 21 bases separating them. This chain's CDR3 is CATTGGRSFANTGELFF. In DNA, the CDR3 is TGTGCCACCACCGGGGGCAGATCCTTCGCGAACACCGGGGAGCTGTTTTTT.

For this clonotype: A read error may be the cause here, since a much bigger clone is one base away. The V and J genes are TRBV19 and TRBJ2-2; D not certain. The CDR3 sequence is 12 residues long. The V gene lost 4 bases and the J gene lost 10 bases, with 10 bases spanning the gap. Germline V CDR1 and CDR2: LNHDA, SQIVND (reference sequence). The CDR3 DNA is TGTGCCAGTAGTACCCGCGCCGAGGAGCTGTTTTTT. It translates to CASSTRAEELFF.

This clonotype was seen repeatedly, ten times or more. The chain is built from TRBV28 and TRBJ2-1, with 9 bases that match TRBD1. CDR3 length: 15 amino acids. Germline CDR1 reads MDHEN; CDR2 reads SYDVKM. The trim removed 6 bases at V and 7 bases at J, leaving 10 bases unmatched. The CDR3 bases are TGTGCCAGCAGACCCCAACCGGACAGGGGTAATGAGCAGTTCTTC. This gives the protein CASRPQPDRGNEQFF.

This clonotype was detected ten times or more. The chain couples TRBV9 to TRBJ1-1, with 11 bases that match TRBD1. The CDR3 spans 15 residues. The junction had 12 bases not matched to a gene; V was cut back by 2 bases and J by 12 bases. The germline CDR1 and CDR2 sequences are SGDLS and YYNGEE. The DNA of the CDR3 is TGTGCCAGCAGCGTCTCCGGGACAGGGGGAATTTTGCCTTTCTTT. Translated: CASSVSGTGGILPFF. Variable domain in full (rest from reference TRBV9 and TRBJ1-1): DSGVTQTPKHLITATGQRVTLRCSPRSGDLSVYWYQQSLDQGLQFLIQYYNGEERAKGNILERFSAQQFPDLHSELNLSSLELGDSALYFCASSVSGTGGILPFFGQGTRLTVV.

The table lists this clonotype with a few counts. The CDR3 DNA is TGTGCCAGCAGTCCCGGACTGCTCGTCGCTGGGGCCAACGTCCTGACTTTC. It encodes CASSPGLLVAGANVLTF. This chain uses TRBV5-5 with TRBJ2-6; D is perhaps TRBD2 (5 bases). Trimming shortened V by 5 bases and J by 2 bases, and 17 bases separated the two germline ends. Germline CDR1 and CDR2: SGHKS and YYEKEE (reference sequence). The CDR3 loop spans 17 amino acids. Complete variable domain (other parts from reference TRBV5-5 and TRBJ2-6): DAGVTQSPTHLIKTRGQQVTLRCSPISGHKSVSWYQQVLGQGPQFIFQYYEKEERGRGNFPDRFSARQFPNYSSELNVNALLLGDSALYLCASSPGLLVAGANVLTFGAGSRLTVL.

The chain joins TRBV27 to TRBJ2-1, with TRBD2 matching over 7 bases. Germline lookup yields CDR1 MNHEY and CDR2 SMNVEV (reference sequence). CDR3 length equals 19 residues. Trimming took 5 bases from V and 1 from J; bases not matched to a gene: 17. The CDR3 sequence: CASSPLGGPRRESYNEQFF. The CDR3 DNA sequence: TGTGCCAGCAGTCCATTGGGTGGTCCTAGGCGGGAGTCCTACAATGAGCAGTTCTTC.

This clonotype was counted at least ten times. The chain links TRBV12-3 or TRBV12-4 to TRBJ2-1, with TRBD2 matching over 12 bases. This CDR3 has 16 residues. V dropped 2 bases and J dropped 9; count of bases not matched to a gene: 8. The CDR3 nucleotides are TGTGCCAGCAGTTTATGGACTAGCGGGATGGGGGGTGAGCAGTTCTTC. Protein sequence: CASSLWTSGMGGEQFF.

This clonotype has at least ten counts. The J gene is TRBJ1-6, the V gene TRBV16; a weak D match, TRBD1 (6 bases). Germline CDR1 reads KGHSY; CDR2 reads FQNENV. V lost 4 bases to trimming and J lost 6 bases, with 10 bases between them. The CDR3 totals 14 residues. The CDR3 coding sequence is TGTGCCAGCAGCCGGACAGAGATTAATTCACCCCTCCACTTT. This translates into CASSRTEINSPLHF.

This clonotype was counted many times. The V gene is TRBV28, the J gene TRBJ2-7; D is unresolved. Trimming took 4 bases from V and 0 from J, leaving 13 bases between them. Germline-derived CDR1 and CDR2 are MDHEN and SYDVKM. The CDR3 extends over 15 amino acids. Here the CDR3 DNA reads TGTGCCAGCAGTTCAGCCGAAGGTTACTCCTACGAGCAGTACTTC. This sequence encodes CASSSAEGYSYEQYF.

This clonotype came up once. A read error likely explains this, since a far larger clone differs by one base. The V and J genes are TRBV2 and TRBJ1-2, with D unresolved. The CDR3 spans 12 residues. Germline values: CDR1 SNHLY, CDR2 FYNNEI. CDR3: CVSSAPGYGYTF. CDR3 in DNA: TGTGTCAGCTCCGCCCCAGGCTATGGCTACACCTTC.